The rows below give T cell receptor beta chains drawn from one sample of a study of radiation and T cells in renal cell carcinoma. TCRdb's table, derived via immunoSEQ multiplex PCR, lists solely in-frame clones and lacks some. The table includes roughly 100,000 clones, roughly four fifths detected once. Here the sequenced sample was blood, taken from a patient whose treatment included radiotherapy and nephrectomy. The receptor source for this set is a man aged 55 to 70 with renal cell carcinoma. CDR3s include the opening cysteine and the closing phenylalanine or tryptophan. The D gene is left open where the match is weak. Only part of the rows carry a size: once, few, many, or a class if the clone is expanded.

clone size: few; J gene: TRBJ2-7; D gene: NA; V gene: TRBV5-1; CDR3 DNA: TGCGCCAGCAGCCCTGTGGTTGCTGAGTCCGAGCAGTACTTC; CDR3 protein: CASSPVVAESEQYF
clone size: NA; J gene: TRBJ1-6; D gene: NA; V gene: TRBV6-1; CDR3 DNA: TGTGCCAGCAGTGTGGGCAGGGGAGGATCACCCCTCCACTTT; CDR3 protein: CASSVGRGGSPLHF
clone size: once; J gene: TRBJ2-7; D gene: NA; V gene: TRBV29-1; CDR3 DNA: TGCAGCGTTTCAGGGGCCTTCGGGACTGTAACCTACGAGCAGTACTTC; CDR3 protein: CSVSGAFGTVTYEQYF
clone size: NA; J gene: TRBJ2-7; D gene: TRBD2; V gene: TRBV7-2; CDR3 DNA: TGTGCCAGCAGCCTGGGACACCTTATAGCGGGAGACGGTTACGAGCAGTACTTC; CDR3 protein: CASSLGHLIAGDGYEQYF
clone size: NA; J gene: TRBJ2-5; D gene: TRBD1; V gene: TRBV29-1; CDR3 DNA: TGCAGCGTTGAAGGGACAGGGGCTTGGCAAGAGACCCAGTACTTC; CDR3 protein: CSVEGTGAWQETQYF
clone size: once; J gene: TRBJ2-1; D gene: TRBD2; V gene: TRBV4-1; CDR3 DNA: TGCGCCAGCAGCCAAGAGTGGGGACTAGCGGGAGTCGCCTACAATGAGCAGTTCTTC; CDR3 protein: CASSQEWGLAGVAYNEQFF
clone size: NA; J gene: TRBJ2-1; D gene: NA; V gene: TRBV29-1; CDR3 DNA: TGCAGCGTTGAATTCGGGACCCAAAGGAACAATGAGCAGTTCTTC; CDR3 protein: CSVEFGTQRNNEQFF
clone size: NA; J gene: TRBJ1-2; D gene: NA; V gene: TRBV5-1; CDR3 DNA: TGCGCCAGCAGCTTGATGCCAACAGAGTTTGGCGGCTACACCTTC; CDR3 protein: CASSLMPTEFGGYTF
clone size: NA; J gene: TRBJ1-5; D gene: NA; V gene: TRBV28; CDR3 DNA: TGTGCCAGCATCGCGGGGGTGGCAGCCGGAATAAATCAGCCCCAGCATTTT; CDR3 protein: CASIAGVAAGINQPQHF
clone size: NA; J gene: TRBJ2-2; D gene: TRBD1; V gene: TRBV7-9; CDR3 DNA: TGTGCCAGCAGCACACGGGACAGGGTTAACACCGGGGAGCTGTTTTTT; CDR3 protein: CASSTRDRVNTGELFF
clone size: NA; J gene: TRBJ2-1; D gene: TRBD2; V gene: TRBV16; CDR3 DNA: TGTGCCAGCAGCCCCGGGACTAGCGGGAGCAATGAGCAGTTCTTC; CDR3 protein: CASSPGTSGSNEQFF
clone size: few; J gene: TRBJ2-2; D gene: NA; V gene: TRBV5-4; CDR3 DNA: TGTGCCAGCAGCTTGGACCAGACTGGGGAGCTGTTTTTT; CDR3 protein: CASSLDQTGELFF
clone size: NA; J gene: TRBJ2-2; D gene: NA; V gene: TRBV10-1; CDR3 DNA: TGCGCCAGCAGCGTCAGGGCTGGGGAGCTGTTTTTT; CDR3 protein: CASSVRAGELFF
clone size: NA; J gene: TRBJ2-7; D gene: TRBD2; V gene: TRBV5-1; CDR3 DNA: TGCGCCAGCAGCTTGGCGTCGACTAGCGGATACGAGCAGTACTTC; CDR3 protein: CASSLASTSGYEQYF
clone size: NA; J gene: TRBJ2-1; D gene: TRBD1; V gene: TRBV10-1; CDR3 DNA: TGCGCCAGCAACTCAAACAGGGGGCGAGTGAATGAGCAGTTCTTC; CDR3 protein: CASNSNRGRVNEQFF
clone size: NA; J gene: TRBJ2-7; D gene: TRBD2; V gene: TRBV19; CDR3 DNA: TGTGCCAGTAGTACCCCGGGACTAAGCTACGAGCAGTACTTC; CDR3 protein: CASSTPGLSYEQYF
clone size: NA; J gene: TRBJ2-2; D gene: NA; V gene: TRBV7-2; CDR3 DNA: TGTGCCAGCAGCTTAGGGGCGGGAAGAGGAACCGGGGAGCTGTTTTTT; CDR3 protein: CASSLGAGRGTGELFF
clone size: once; J gene: TRBJ1-5; D gene: NA; V gene: TRBV28; CDR3 DNA: TGTGCCAGCAGCCCGGCCCTCAGCAATCAGCCCCAGCATTTT; CDR3 protein: CASSPALSNQPQHF
clone size: NA; J gene: TRBJ2-6; D gene: NA; V gene: TRBV27; CDR3 DNA: TGTGCCAGCAGTTACACGACAGCGGGCTACTCTGGGGCCAACGTCCTGACTTTC; CDR3 protein: CASSYTTAGYSGANVLTF
clone size: NA; J gene: TRBJ2-4; D gene: NA; V gene: TRBV7-2; CDR3 DNA: TGTGCCAGCAGCACAGGGACTGGAAACATTCAGTACTTC; CDR3 protein: CASSTGTGNIQYF
clone size: NA; J gene: TRBJ2-1; D gene: TRBD2; V gene: TRBV29-1; CDR3 DNA: TGCAGCGTTACAGGAGGGCTAGCGGGAGTTAATGAGCAGTTCTTC; CDR3 protein: CSVTGGLAGVNEQFF
clone size: NA; J gene: TRBJ2-7; D gene: TRBD2; V gene: TRBV5-1; CDR3 DNA: TGCGCCAGCAGCTTACTAGCGGGAGGAGCCTACGAGCAGTACTTC; CDR3 protein: CASSLLAGGAYEQYF
clone size: NA; J gene: TRBJ2-7; D gene: NA; V gene: TRBV28; CDR3 DNA: TGTGCCAGCAGTTTATCGCGGGACATCTACGAGCAGTACTTC; CDR3 protein: CASSLSRDIYEQYF
clone size: NA; J gene: TRBJ1-2; D gene: NA; V gene: TRBV4-1; CDR3 DNA: TGCGCCAGCAGCCAAGACGGACAGAACTATGGCTACACCTTC; CDR3 protein: CASSQDGQNYGYTF
clone size: few; J gene: TRBJ2-7; D gene: NA; V gene: TRBV28; CDR3 DNA: TGTGCCAGCAGGCCGACCGGGACAATTGCCTACGAGCAGTACTTC; CDR3 protein: CASRPTGTIAYEQYF
clone size: NA; J gene: TRBJ2-1; D gene: NA; V gene: TRBV7-2; CDR3 DNA: TGTGCCAGCAGCCACCCTTCGTACAATGAGCAGTTCTTC; CDR3 protein: CASSHPSYNEQFF